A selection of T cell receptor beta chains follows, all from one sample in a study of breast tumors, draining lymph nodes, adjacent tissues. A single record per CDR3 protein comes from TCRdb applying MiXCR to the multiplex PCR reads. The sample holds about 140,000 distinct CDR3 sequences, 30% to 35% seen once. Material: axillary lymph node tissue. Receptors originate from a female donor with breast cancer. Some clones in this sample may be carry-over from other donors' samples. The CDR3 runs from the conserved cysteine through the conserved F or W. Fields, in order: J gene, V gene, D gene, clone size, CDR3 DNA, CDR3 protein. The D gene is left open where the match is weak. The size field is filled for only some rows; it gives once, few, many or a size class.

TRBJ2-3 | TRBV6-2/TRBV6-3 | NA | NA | TGTGCCAGCAGCCAGGGCGGTGTCCACACAGATACGCAGTATTTT | CASSQGGVHTDTQYF
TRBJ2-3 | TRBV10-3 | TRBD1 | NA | TGTGCCACGGGACAGGGGGCAATAGATACGCAGTATTTT | CATGQGAIDTQYF
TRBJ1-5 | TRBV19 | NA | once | TGTGCCAGTAGTATTAGCTGGGGGCTGTCTCAGCCCCAGCATTTT | CASSISWGLSQPQHF
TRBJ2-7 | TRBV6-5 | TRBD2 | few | TGTGCCAGCAGTTACTCGAAGGTGGGGGAGGGACAGTACTTC | CASSYSKVGEGQYF
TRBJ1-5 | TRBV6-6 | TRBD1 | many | TGTGCCAGCAGTCACTCGTCCGACAGGGAATACAATCAGCCCCAGCATTTT | CASSHSSDREYNQPQHF
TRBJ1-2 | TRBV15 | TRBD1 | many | TGTGCCACCAGCAGTACCGGGACAGGCGACTATGGCTACACCTTC | CATSSTGTGDYGYTF
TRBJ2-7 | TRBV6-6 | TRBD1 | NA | TGTGCCAGCAGGACCGGGACAGGGCGCTACGAGCAGTACTTC | CASRTGTGRYEQYF
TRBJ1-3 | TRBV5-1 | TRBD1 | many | TGCGCCAACCACAGGGGGGACGGAAACACCATATATTTT | CANHRGDGNTIYF
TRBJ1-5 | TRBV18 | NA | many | TGTGCCAGCTCACCCGCGTCAGAGGGAACTCAGCCCCAGCATTTT | CASSPASEGTQPQHF
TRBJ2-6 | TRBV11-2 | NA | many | TGTGCCAGCAGCTTAGGGGGGGCCAACGTCCTGACTTTC | CASSLGGANVLTF
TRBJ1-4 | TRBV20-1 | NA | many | TGCAGTGCTAGAGGGGGACAAAATGAAAAACTGTTTTTT | CSARGGQNEKLFF
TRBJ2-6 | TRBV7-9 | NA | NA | TGTGCCGGCAGCTTAGGAGGAGTCTCCATGGGTTCTGGGGCCAACGTCCTGACTTTC | CAGSLGGVSMGSGANVLTF
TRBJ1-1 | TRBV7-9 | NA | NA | TGTGCCAGCAGCTTAGCGAGTATAATGAACACTGAAGCTTTCTTT | CASSLASIMNTEAFF
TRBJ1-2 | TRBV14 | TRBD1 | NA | TGTGCCAGCAGCCAAGTTGGGACAGTCTATGGCTACGTCTTC | CASSQVGTVYGYVF
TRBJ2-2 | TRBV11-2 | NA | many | TGTGCCAGCAGCCCCCGAATAGGGAACACCGGGGAGCTGTTTTTT | CASSPRIGNTGELFF
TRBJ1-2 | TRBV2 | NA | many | TGTGCCAGCAGGCACCGGGAATCGACCACCTATGGCTACACCTTC | CASRHRESTTYGYTF
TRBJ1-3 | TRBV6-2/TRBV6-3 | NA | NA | TGTGCCAGCAGTCCCGAAAGCTCTGGAGACCCCATATATTTT | CASSPESSGDPIYF
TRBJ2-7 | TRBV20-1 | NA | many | TGCAGTGCTTTAGGGACCGGGCTATATGAGCAGTACTTC | CSALGTGLYEQYF
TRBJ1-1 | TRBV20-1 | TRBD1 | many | TGCAGTGGGTCGACAGGGGGCTTGGGAGCTTTCTTT | CSGSTGGLGAFF
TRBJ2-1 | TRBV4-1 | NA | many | TGCGCCAGCAGCCAAGATTGGAACAGAAACAATGAGCAGTTCTTC | CASSQDWNRNNEQFF
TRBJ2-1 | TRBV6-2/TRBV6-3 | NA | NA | TGTGCCAGCTACCCTAGGGCGGGCTCCTCATCCTACAATGAGCAGTTCTTC | CASYPRAGSSSYNEQFF
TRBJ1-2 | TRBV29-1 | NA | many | TGCAGCGTTGTAGCGGAGGATGGCTACACCTTC | CSVVAEDGYTF
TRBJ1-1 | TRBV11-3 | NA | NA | TGTGCCAGCAGTCGGGGCGGAACTGAAGCTTTCTTT | CASSRGGTEAFF
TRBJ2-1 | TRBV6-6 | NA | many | TGTGCCAGCAGGAAAGAGGGGTCCCATGAGCAGTTCTTC | CASRKEGSHEQFF
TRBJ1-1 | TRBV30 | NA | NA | TGTGCCTGGAGTGGACCCTCGGGACGGCAGGCTGAAGCTTTCTTT | CAWSGPSGRQAEAFF
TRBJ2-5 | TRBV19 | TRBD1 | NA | TGTGCCAGCCTCCCTGAGGACAGGGGGACCCAGTACTTC | CASLPEDRGTQYF
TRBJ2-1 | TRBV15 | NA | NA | TGCGCCACCAGCAGAGCGGATAACTACAATGAGCAGCTCTTC | CATSRADNYNEQLF
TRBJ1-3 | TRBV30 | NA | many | TGTGCCTGGAGTGTAGATAGTCGAGGAAACACCATATATTTT | CAWSVDSRGNTIYF
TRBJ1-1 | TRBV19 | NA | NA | TGTGCCAGTAGTAACACAGGAGTCACTGAAGCTTTCTTT | CASSNTGVTEAFF
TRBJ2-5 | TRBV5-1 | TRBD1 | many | TGCGCCAGCAGCTCCGGGACAGCGGAGACCCAGTACTTC | CASSSGTAETQYF
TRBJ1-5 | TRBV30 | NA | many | TGTGCCTGGAGTGCCAGGAACAATCAGCCCCAGCATTTT | CAWSARNNQPQHF
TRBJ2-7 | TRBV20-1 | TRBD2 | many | TGCAGTGCTAGAGTTGCGGGGGACTACGAGCAGTACTTC | CSARVAGDYEQYF
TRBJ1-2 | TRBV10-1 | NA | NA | TGCGCCAGCAGTGAGTCTCCTCCCTATGGCTACACCTTC | CASSESPPYGYTF
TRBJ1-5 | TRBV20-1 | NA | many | TGCAGTGCTCGCGAAGCGGGATTCAGCAATCAGCCCCAGCATTTT | CSAREAGFSNQPQHF
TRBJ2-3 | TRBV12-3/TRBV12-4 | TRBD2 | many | TGTGCCAGCAGTTTTGGGGGGACTAGCAAGGGAGATACGCAGTATTTT | CASSFGGTSKGDTQYF